This TCR beta chain is from a study of human T cells and chemical hapten exposure. Study information: Weekly diphenylcyclopropenone doses were given to patients' scalps across the approximately 26-week study. Study observations and caveats: There was no change with DPC sensitization in TCRs above 1 in 1000 frequency.

TCRdb processed the RACE reads anew with MiXCR; each CDR3 protein has one entry. The sample lists about 76,000 distinct CDR3 sequences; about an eighth were seen once. This clonotype was detected a few times. Its target is unknown. Time point in this sample: patch test 3, about 24 weeks after DPC sensitization. Treatment of the sample: therapeutic diphenylcyclopropenone sensitization with weekly scalp DPC. Blood collection happened ahead of applying each patch test. V lost 7 bases and J lost 8; bases outside the gene matches: 16. The CDR3 loop spans 16 amino acids. Germline-derived CDR1 and CDR2 are SGHAT and FQNNGV.

The receptor was isolated from a woman between 45 and 65 years old with alopecia areata. Some clones in this sample may be carry-over from other donors' samples. Sequenced material: whole blood, taken in connection with sensitization to the hapten diphenylcyclopropenone (DPC). The chain employs TRBV11-2 and TRBJ1-4; 7 bases map to TRBD1. The CDR3 DNA is TGTGCCAGCACCCACCTTCGTAGACAGGGACGGGAAAAACTGTTTTTT. This sequence encodes CASTHLRRQGREKLFF.